These 25 T cell receptor beta chains originate from one sample sequenced in a study of T-cell memory formation after mild COVID-19. TCRdb recomputed calls from the 5' RACE reads with MiXCR, one row per CDR3 protein. Of roughly 86,000 distinct CDR3 sequences in the sample, approximately 13% were seen once. What was sequenced was PBMCs or a T cell subset sorted from them (not recorded which). These receptor sequences come from an adult woman who had mild COVID-19 (a few samples of this study predate the infection). Cell type and time point are not known.

V is TRBV7-3 and J is TRBJ2-2, with unresolved D. Between the trimmed V and J ends, which lost 4 bases and 1 base, there was a span of 10 bases. CDR1 and CDR2 from the germline V gene are SGHTA and FQGTGA. This CDR3 contains 15 residues. CDR3 residues: CASSSQRQNTGELFF. CDR3 coding DNA: TGTGCCAGCAGCTCCCAAAGACAGAACACCGGGGAGCTGTTTTTT.

This clonotype was seen repeatedly, ten times or more. CDR3 amino acids: CSVGQNTGELFF. CDR3 sequence (DNA): TGCAGCGTTGGCCAGAACACCGGGGAGCTGTTTTTT. V usage is TRBV29-1 and J usage is TRBJ2-2; D gene ambiguous. The CDR3 runs 12 residues. Germline V gives CDR1 SQVTM, CDR2 ANQGSEA. V was pared by 4 bases and J by 1 base, with 4 bases between.

A single count supports this clonotype. The chain links TRBV7-9 to TRBJ2-3; possible D gene TRBD2, 5 bases. The CDR3 covers 16 residues. The germline gives CDR1 SEHNR, CDR2 FQNEAQ (reference sequence). V was cut by 5 bases and J by 6 bases, with 21 bases left in between. In DNA form, the CDR3 reads TGTGCCAGCAGCGGGCCGGAGGTAGCGACACTGGATACGCAGTATTTT. Its translation: CASSGPEVATLDTQYF.

In nucleotides, the CDR3 is TGCGCCAGCAGCTTGGATTCCGGGCTCTATGGCTACACCTTC. The encoded protein is CASSLDSGLYGYTF. The V call is TRBV5-1, the J call TRBJ1-2, with D unclear. CDR1 and CDR2 from the germline V gene are SGHRS and YFSETQ. Between the trimmed V and J ends, which lost 0 bases and 4 bases, there was a span of 10 bases. This CDR3 has 14 amino acids.

This clonotype was observed a handful of times. This chain uses TRBV2 with TRBJ2-4; D remains unclear. There are 11 residues in the CDR3. Looked up from germline, CDR1 is SNHLY and CDR2 is FYNNEI. V was clipped by 2 bases and J by 13 bases, with 9 bases between them. CDR3 loop: CASSEFQEQYF. In DNA, the CDR3 is TGTGCCAGCAGTGAATTCCAGGAGCAGTACTTC.

The chain is built from TRBV6-1 and TRBJ2-7, with 14 bases fitting TRBD2. Trimming at V came to 7 bases and at J to 3 bases, leaving 5 bases not matched to a gene. Germline V CDR1 and CDR2: MNHNS, SASEGT. The CDR3 extends over 15 amino acids. In nucleotides, the CDR3 is TGTGCCAGCATACCGGGACTAGCGGGGGTCTACGAGCAGTACTTC. This gives the protein CASIPGLAGVYEQYF.

V usage is TRBV25-1 and J usage is TRBJ2-7, with TRBD1 matching over 12 bases. CDR3 length: 15 residues. Germline CDR1 MGHDK, CDR2 SYGVNS. Trimming took 1 base from V and 6 from J; bases not matched to a gene: 4. This CDR3 is CASSEWGTGGGEQYF. The CDR3 DNA is TGTGCCAGCAGTGAATGGGGGACAGGGGGCGGCGAGCAGTACTTC.

About this clonotype itself: It may be a read error: a sequence one base away is much more abundant. V usage is TRBV6-4 and J usage is TRBJ2-1, with TRBD2 as a possible D gene (6 bases). The germline gives CDR1 MRHNA, CDR2 SNTAGT. CDR3 size: 15 residues. The V gene lost 0 bases and the J gene lost 5 bases, with 11 bases spanning the gap. For the CDR3, the DNA is TGTGCCAGCAGTGACTCTAGCGGCTCTCACAATGAGCAGTTCTTC. Its translation is CASSDSSGSHNEQFF.

This clonotype was counted only a few times. V is TRBV7-2 and J is TRBJ1-2, with 7 bases fitting TRBD1. The CDR3 is 14 amino acids. Germline assignment: CDR1 SGHTA and CDR2 FQGNSA. After removal of 3 bases from V and 2 bases from J, the junction contained 3 bases not matched to a gene. The CDR3 spells CASSFNRGNYGYTF. As DNA, the CDR3 is TGTGCCAGCAGCTTCAACAGGGGAAACTATGGCTACACCTTC.

The gene calls are TRBV7-8 and TRBJ1-1; tentative D call: TRBD1 (5 bases). The V gene lost 6 bases and the J gene lost 5 bases, with 16 bases spanning the gap. CDR1 is SGHVS, CDR2 FQNEAQ, per germline. The CDR3 runs to 14 residues. The CDR3 loop reads CASRPALGGTEAFF. CDR3 bases: TGTGCCAGCAGGCCCGCCCTGGGGGGGACTGAAGCTTTCTTT.

This chain joins TRBV6-5 and TRBJ2-5, with 7 nucleotides matching TRBD1. The CDR3 length is 15 residues. Trimming at V came to 4 bases and at J to 1 base, leaving 6 bases not matched to a gene. CDR1 and CDR2 from the germline V gene are MNHEY and SVGAGI. The CDR3 loop reads CASSSVRGTQETQYF. As DNA, the CDR3 is TGTGCCAGCAGTTCCGTCAGGGGGACCCAAGAGACCCAGTACTTC.

In this sample, this clonotype turned up many times. The chain links TRBV12-3 or TRBV12-4 to TRBJ2-1; TRBD2 aligns across 8 bases. Trimming removed 5 bases from V and 3 bases from J; junction bases left unmatched: 6. This CDR3 contains 15 residues. CDR3 region: CASSGDRGGYNEQFF. CDR3 in DNA: TGTGCCAGCAGTGGGGACCGGGGGGGCTACAATGAGCAGTTCTTC.

This clonotype was counted only a few times. The chain uses TRBV20-1 and TRBJ2-2, with TRBD2 matching over 10 bases. The V gene end was trimmed by 5 bases and the J gene end by 5 bases; junction bases not matched to a gene: 8. Germline V gene sequence: CDR1 DFQATT, CDR2 SNEGSKA (reference sequence). The CDR3 spans 15 residues. CDR3 region: CSAQREGHATGELFF. The CDR3 nucleotides read TGCAGTGCTCAGCGGGAGGGCCATGCTACCGGGGAGCTGTTTTTT.

This clonotype was found many times. This chain connects TRBV4-2 to TRBJ2-5; D ambiguous. This CDR3 comprises 12 residues. Germline CDR1 LGHNA, CDR2 YNFKEQ. Trimming left V 4 bases short and J 4 bases short, with 7 bases between. CDR3 protein: CASSPEGETQYF. DNA for the CDR3: TGTGCCAGCAGCCCAGAAGGAGAGACCCAGTACTTC.

Written as DNA, the CDR3 is TGTGCCAGCAGTTTACAGACTGTATACGAGCAGTACTTC. As protein: CASSLQTVYEQYF. V and J are TRBV6-1 and TRBJ2-7; no clear D gene. The V end was cut by 5 bases, the J end by 4 bases, with 12 bases between. The CDR3 is made up of 13 amino acids. Germline V gene sequence: CDR1 MNHNS, CDR2 SASEGT.

The rearrangement uses TRBV10-3 and TRBJ2-7, with D hard to call. V gave up 0 bases and J gave up 4 bases, with 4 bases separating them. In germline, CDR1 is ENHRY, CDR2 SYGVKD. CDR3 size: 12 residues. CDR3 in DNA: TGTGCCATCAGTGAGTCATCATACGAGCAGTACTTC. Protein sequence: CAISESSYEQYF.

This clonotype has more than one count but fewer than ten. The DNA of the CDR3 is TGTGCCAGCTCTCGGGGGGGAACGCCCTACGAGCAGTACTTC. Residues: CASSRGGTPYEQYF. The chain is built from TRBV7-9 and TRBJ2-7; 8 bases map to TRBD2. Germline assignment: CDR1 SEHNR and CDR2 FQNEAQ (reference sequence). Trimming at V came to 8 bases and at J to 2 bases, leaving 8 bases not matched to a gene. The CDR3 runs to 14 residues.

This CDR3 reads CASSPGGSSSYEQYF. The CDR3 region has the DNA TGTGCCAGCAGTCCGGGAGGATCTAGCTCCTACGAGCAGTACTTC. The chain is built from TRBV7-6 and TRBJ2-7, with 7 bases aligning to TRBD2. The CDR3 length is 15 residues. J lost 0 bases, V lost 6 bases, and 8 bases had no gene match. Per germline, CDR1 SGHVS and CDR2 FNYEAQ.

This clonotype was picked up a small number of times. This chain connects TRBV7-8 to TRBJ2-5, with 7 nucleotides matching TRBD2. CDR1 SGHVS and CDR2 FQNEAQ come from the germline V gene. CDR3 length: 17 amino acids. V was pared by 0 bases and J by 5 bases, with 12 bases of the junction left unmatched. This CDR3 reads CASSLALVSREDETQYF. DNA of the CDR3: TGTGCCAGCAGCTTAGCGCTGGTTAGCCGGGAGGACGAGACCCAGTACTTC.

This clonotype occurred a few times. The gene calls are TRBV6-1 and TRBJ2-1; 8 nucleotides align to TRBD1. The CDR3 consists of 14 residues. V shed 7 bases, J shed 2 bases, and the junction held 4 bases outside the gene matches. Germline loops: CDR1 MNHNS, CDR2 SASEGT. The DNA for the CDR3 is TGTGCCAGCACCACAGGGGGTGCCTACAATGAGCAGTTCTTC. Translating gives CASTTGGAYNEQFF.

This sequence joins TRBV7-8 and TRBJ2-3; 8 positions match TRBD2. The CDR3 extends over 15 amino acids. CDR1 is SGHVS, CDR2 FQNEAQ, per germline. V dropped 3 bases and J dropped 3; count of bases not matched to a gene: 5. CDR3 in DNA: TGTGCCAGCAGCTTTTCCGGGAGGGGGACAGATACGCAGTATTTT. Translated, it gives CASSFSGRGTDTQYF.

At least ten counts were recorded for this clonotype. The gene calls are TRBV30 and TRBJ2-3; 7 positions match TRBD2. J lost 3 bases, V lost 3 bases, and 3 bases had no gene match. This CDR3 has 13 amino acids. Per germline, CDR1 GTSNPN and CDR2 SVGIG (reference sequence). The CDR3 sequence is CAWRERGTDTQYF. DNA for the CDR3: TGTGCCTGGAGGGAGCGGGGAACAGATACGCAGTATTTT.

The table lists this clonotype with a few counts. The rearrangement links TRBV2 to TRBJ2-7, with a possible D match to TRBD1 (6 bases). The ends were cut back, 7 bases at V and 5 bases at J, with 9 bases in the middle. Germline V CDR1 and CDR2: SNHLY, FYNNEI. This CDR3 region has 11 residues. CDR3 sequence (DNA): TGTGCCAGCACCAGGGGCCACGAGCAGTACTTC. Its protein is CASTRGHEQYF.

This sequence joins TRBV5-1 and TRBJ1-4, with no clear D. Germline CDR1 is SGHRS and CDR2 is YFSETQ. The germline V and J ends were trimmed by 0 bases and 4 bases, with 7 bases remaining between them. This CDR3 region has 14 residues. The CDR3 reads CASSLVGFNEKLFF. In DNA form, the CDR3 reads TGCGCCAGCAGCTTGGTTGGTTTTAATGAAAAACTGTTTTTT.

The sample holds a few counts of this clonotype. The chain links TRBV5-1 to TRBJ2-3; weak D call: TRBD1 (5 bases). V shed 2 bases and J shed 2 bases, with 9 bases lying between them. Germline V gene lookup returns CDR1 SGHRS and CDR2 YFSETQ. The length of the CDR3 is 14 residues. This CDR3 reads CASSFRQITDTQYF. As DNA, the CDR3 is TGCGCCAGCAGCTTTCGACAGATCACAGATACGCAGTATTTT.